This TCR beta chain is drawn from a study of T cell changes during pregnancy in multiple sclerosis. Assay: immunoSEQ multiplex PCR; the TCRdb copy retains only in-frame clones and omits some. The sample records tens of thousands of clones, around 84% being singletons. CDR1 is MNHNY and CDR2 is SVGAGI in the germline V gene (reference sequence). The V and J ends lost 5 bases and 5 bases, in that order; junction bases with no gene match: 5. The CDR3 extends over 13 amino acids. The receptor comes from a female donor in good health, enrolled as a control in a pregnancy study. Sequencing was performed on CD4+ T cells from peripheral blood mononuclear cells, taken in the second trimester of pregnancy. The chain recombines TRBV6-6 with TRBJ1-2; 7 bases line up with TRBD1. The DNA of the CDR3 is TGTGCCAGCAGTCACCGACAGGGTTATGGCTACACCTTC. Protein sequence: CASSHRQGYGYTF.